These 18 T cell receptor beta chains came from one sample sequenced in a study of cytomegalovirus exposure and HLA in healthy donors. Use of 60 Vbeta and 13 Jbeta primers characterized the PCR. The method was immunoSEQ multiplex PCR; TCRdb's version includes in-frame clones alone and lacks a portion of them. The sample records 90,000 to 140,000 clones, approximately 80% being singletons. The sample was PBMCs. These receptors originate from a man aged 25 to 45 in good health and CMV-seronegative.

Points on this clone: The CDR3 carries no conserved terminal phenylalanine or tryptophan, so it likely arises from a read error. The rearrangement links TRBV5-1 to TRBJ2-7; D is perhaps TRBD1 (6 bases). The CDR3 consists of 15 residues. Germline CDR1 reads SGHRS; CDR2 reads YFSETQ. Trimming removed 3 bases at V and 0 bases at J, with 13 bases between. CDR3 residues: CASSSGTFASYEQYL. The CDR3 DNA reads TGCGCCAGCAGCTCGGGGACATTCGCCTCCTACGAGCAGTACCTC.

This sequence joins TRBV7-2 and TRBJ1-3; D remains ambiguous. The CDR3 is 15 amino acids. Between the trimmed V and J ends, which lost 4 bases and 4 bases, there was a span of 14 bases. Germline-derived CDR1 and CDR2 are SGHTA and FQGNSA. For the CDR3, the DNA is TGTGCCAGCAGCTCTAGACGGGAAGGCGGAAACACCATATATTTT. Translated: CASSSRREGGNTIYF.

The J gene is TRBJ1-1, the V gene TRBV29-1, with TRBD1 identical over 9 bases. The CDR3 covers 11 residues. Per germline, CDR1 SQVTM and CDR2 ANQGSEA. V lost 4 bases and J lost 11; bases outside the gene matches: 5. CDR3 residues: CSVAGTGYAFF. As DNA, the CDR3 is TGCAGCGTTGCTGGGACAGGGTACGCTTTCTTT.

The rearrangement links TRBV18 to TRBJ2-1; TRBD2 might be the D (11 bases). V gave up 4 bases and J gave up 7 bases, with 35 bases separating them. This CDR3 has 21 amino acids. Germline CDR1 reads KGHSH; CDR2 reads LQKENI. CDR3 sequence: CASSRLRDRGLAGGLGNEQFF. The CDR3 DNA follows: TGTGCCAGCTCACGGCTCCGGGACAGGGGCCTAGCGGGAGGCCTCGGAAATGAGCAGTTCTTC.

A few counts support this clone. This chain connects TRBV13 to TRBJ1-2; D may be TRBD1 (6 bases). V was trimmed by 1 base and J by 8 bases, leaving 20 bases between them. The CDR3 spans 16 residues. Germline CDR1 is PRHDT and CDR2 is FYEKMQ (reference sequence). The chain's CDR3 is CASSLVIGGGPPGYTF. In DNA, the CDR3 is TGTGCCAGCAGCTTAGTAATCGGGGGGGGGCCCCCAGGCTACACCTTC.

V is TRBV9 and J is TRBJ2-1; 7 nucleotides line up with TRBD1. Germline lookup yields CDR1 SGDLS and CDR2 YYNGEE. The V gene end was trimmed by 1 base and the J gene end by 4 bases; junction bases not matched to a gene: 5. This CDR3 region has 15 residues. CDR3 nucleotides: TGTGCCAGCAGCGTACTGGGACAGAGATACAATGAGCAGTTCTTC. It codes for CASSVLGQRYNEQFF.

The gene calls are TRBV7-6 and TRBJ2-1, with no clear D. Germline V lookup: CDR1 SGHVS, CDR2 FNYEAQ. The CDR3 runs to 12 residues. Trimming removed 1 base from V and 5 bases from J, with 3 bases in between. CDR3 sequence reads: CASSLGHNEQFF. CDR3 nucleotide sequence: TGTGCCAGCAGCTTAGGGCACAATGAGCAGTTCTTC. The variable domain in full, with the rest retrieved from reference TRBV7-6 and TRBJ2-1, is GAGVSQSPRYKVTKRGQDVALRCDPISGHVSLYWYRQALGQGPEFLTYFNYEAQQDKSGLPNDRFSAERPEGSISTLTIQRTEQRDSAMYRCASSLGHNEQFFGPGTRLTVL.

This chain connects TRBV18 to TRBJ2-7; 14 bases agree with TRBD2. Germline V CDR1 and CDR2: KGHSH, LQKENI. This CDR3 contains 16 residues. Germline trimming cut 3 bases from V and 2 bases from J; bases unmatched to any gene: 3. The CDR3 DNA reads TGTGCCAGCTCACCCGGGACTAGCGGGGGAACCTACGAGCAGTACTTC. Its protein is CASSPGTSGGTYEQYF. The full variable domain, rest sourced from reference TRBV18 and TRBJ2-7, is NAGVMQNPRHLVRRRGQEARLRCSPMKGHSHVYWYRQLPEEGLKFMVYLQKENIIDESGMPKERFSAEFPKEGPSILRIQQVVRGDSAAYFCASSPGTSGGTYEQYFGPGTRLTVT.

The genes are TRBV9 and TRBJ2-1, with 9 bases lining up with TRBD1. Looked up from germline, CDR1 is SGDLS and CDR2 is YYNGEE. This CDR3 is 16 amino acids long. Trimming cost V 0 bases and J 4 bases; bases outside gene matches: 5. This chain's CDR3 is CASSVDGTGTYNEQFF. In nucleotides, the CDR3 is TGTGCCAGCAGCGTAGATGGGACAGGGACTTACAATGAGCAGTTCTTC. Full variable domain (outside the CDR3, taken from reference TRBV9 and TRBJ2-1): DSGVTQTPKHLITATGQRVTLRCSPRSGDLSVYWYQQSLDQGLQFLIQYYNGEERAKGNILERFSAQQFPDLHSELNLSSLELGDSALYFCASSVDGTGTYNEQFFGPGTRLTVL.

This clone showed up just once. Written as DNA, the CDR3 is TGTGCCAGCAGCGTTACAGGGGGGGGTGAAAAACTGTTTTTT. This sequence encodes CASSVTGGGEKLFF. V and J are TRBV7-9 and TRBJ1-4, with TRBD1 matching 8 bases. The germline V gene has CDR1 SEHNR and CDR2 FQNEAQ (reference sequence). CDR3 length: 14 amino acids. Germline trimming cut 5 bases from V and 7 bases from J; bases unmatched to any gene: 6. Supplemented by reference TRBV7-9 and TRBJ1-4, the full variable domain reads DTGVSQNPRHKITKRGQNVTFRCDPISEHNRLYWYRQTLGQGPEFLTYFQNEAQLEKSRLLSDRFSAERPKGSFSTLEIQRTEQGDSAMYLCASSVTGGGEKLFFGSGTQLSVL.

J is TRBJ1-1 and V is TRBV18, with TRBD1 matching over 12 bases. Per the germline V gene, CDR1 is KGHSH and CDR2 is LQKENI. The CDR3 covers 15 residues. Trimming cost V 3 bases and J 4 bases; bases outside gene matches: 3. CDR3 region: CASSPGQGAGTEAFF. DNA for the CDR3: TGTGCCAGCTCACCGGGACAGGGGGCTGGCACTGAAGCTTTCTTT. Full variable domain (missing parts from reference TRBV18 and TRBJ1-1): NAGVMQNPRHLVRRRGQEARLRCSPMKGHSHVYWYRQLPEEGLKFMVYLQKENIIDESGMPKERFSAEFPKEGPSILRIQQVVRGDSAAYFCASSPGQGAGTEAFFGQGTRLTVV.

V and J are TRBV9 and TRBJ1-2; maybe TRBD1 (5 bases). Trimming stripped 4 bases from V and 6 bases from J, with 19 bases between. The CDR3 length is 15 residues. The V gene's germline CDR1 is SGDLS and CDR2 YYNGEE. DNA of the CDR3: TGTGCCAGCAGCAATCGACAAGGAGGGGTTGATGGCTACACCTTC. It encodes CASSNRQGGVDGYTF.

The rearrangement joins TRBV7-9 to TRBJ2-7, with 7 bases that match TRBD1. V gave up 5 bases and J gave up 5 bases; unmatched junction bases: 3. Per germline, CDR1 SEHNR and CDR2 FQNEAQ (reference sequence). There are 12 residues in the CDR3. CDR3 bases: TGTGCCAGCAGCGAACAGGGGCACGAGCAGTACTTC. This translates into CASSEQGHEQYF.

The chain recombines TRBV28 with TRBJ2-1; 9 bases match TRBD2. The germline gives CDR1 MDHEN, CDR2 SYDVKM. J lost 7 bases, V lost 7 bases, and 8 bases had no gene match. CDR3 length: 14 residues. The CDR3 bases are TGTGCCAGCATGGGACTAGCAGGTAGGAATGAGCAGTTCTTC. Protein: CASMGLAGRNEQFF.

This clone has more than one count but fewer than ten. The chain employs TRBV5-6 and TRBJ1-5; 7 nucleotides match TRBD1. The germline CDR1 and CDR2 sequences are SGHDT and YYEEEE. V lost 3 bases to trimming and J lost 2 bases; unmatched junction nucleotides: 2. The CDR3 length is 14 residues. CDR3 region: CASSSTGGNQPQHF. CDR3 DNA sequence: TGTGCCAGCAGCTCTACAGGGGGCAATCAGCCCCAGCATTTT.

This clone was found a few times. The rearrangement joins TRBV6-6 to TRBJ1-3; perhaps TRBD1 as D (6 bases). Germline assignment: CDR1 MNHNY and CDR2 SVGAGI (reference sequence). There are 13 residues in the CDR3. The ends were cut back, 7 bases at V and 2 bases at J, with 9 bases in the middle. In nucleotides, the CDR3 is TGTGCCAGCAATAACAGGGCTGGAAACACCATATATTTT. It yields the protein CASNNRAGNTIYF.

The chain carries TRBV28 and TRBJ1-4, with 9 nucleotides matching TRBD1. This CDR3 contains 16 residues. Germline V gene data show CDR1 as MDHEN and CDR2 as SYDVKM. V shed 1 base, J shed 7 bases, and the junction held 7 bases outside the gene matches. The CDR3, as DNA: TGTGCCAGCAGTTTATCGGGCGGGACAGGGTTTGAAAAACTGTTTTTT. Its protein is CASSLSGGTGFEKLFF.

Remarks on this clone: One junction end disagrees with the germline gene, perhaps due to a read error. This chain joins TRBV20-1 and TRBJ2-7, with D possibly TRBD2 on 6 matching bases. The germline gives CDR1 DFQATT, CDR2 SNEGSKA (reference sequence). The CDR3 is made up of 11 amino acids. CDR3 protein: CSAHHSGSVTF. DNA for the CDR3: TGCAGTGCCCATCATAGCGGTTCGGTCACTTTC.